What follows is one T cell receptor (beta chain) and its context. The antigen it recognizes is unknown. Base qualities were left out, and no much larger clone turns up one base away. This sample was taken from a study of graft-versus-host responses after intestinal transplantation (dated by TCRdb to the early 2020s). For the wider study: The transplants that recipients got were multivisceral, liver-intestinal, or isolated intestinal. Donor T cell macrochimerism was defined as a peak of at least 4% donor T cells among recipient peripheral blood mononuclear cells. After intestinal transplantation, graft-versus-host and host-versus-graft alloreactive T cell clones in the graft, circulation and bone marrow were tracked using bulk TCR-beta CDR3 sequencing. Alloreactive clones were identified by sequencing pre-transplant mixed lymphocyte reaction products and comparing these products with unstimulated pre-transplant donor and recipient T cells. A cohort of approximately 23 intestinal transplant recipients, including one retransplant, was enrolled, and a few patients lacking pretransplant specimens were excluded. Instead of going to the commercial service, samples from a few later patients were sequenced in-house on an Illumina MiSeq and processed with MiXCR. All recipients received anti-thymocyte globulin induction followed by maintenance tacrolimus and steroids for approximately 3 years.

Ends trimmed: V by 5 bases, J by 4 bases; bases unmatched to a gene: 10. In the germline V gene, CDR1 corresponds to MRHNA and CDR2 to SNTAGT. The CDR3 runs 15 residues from the cysteine to the phenylalanine. Just the 45-base CDR3 DNA is kept, in frame starting at base 1. Taken with the paper, the label for time point translates to: cells obtained before transplantation from donor or recipient. CD3+CD4+ and CD3+CD8+ populations were FACS-sorted from unstimulated pre-transplant donor and recipient cells taken from spleen or lymph nodes. The research as a whole found: GvH clones were detected in recipient bone marrow, and some of these GvH clones were observed earlier in ileal mucosa or blood, consistent with an intestinal mucosal origin. The relatively low number and heterogeneity of intestinal transplant patients limited the conclusions. In the allografts of patients with donor T cell macrochimerism, GvH to HvG T cell clonal ratios were high. Early after transplant, peak levels of circulating GvH clones were found to be associated with declines in HvG clones.

The library was generated by the immunoSEQ multiplex PCR assay. For most patients, genomic DNA was isolated with the Qiagen DNeasy Blood and Tissue Kit and sent frozen to Adaptive Biotechnologies for TCR sequencing. High-throughput TCR-beta CDR3 sequencing of genomic DNA from most patients was performed by Adaptive Biotechnologies. The paper's data handling went like this. Adaptive's ImmunoSEQ software supplied the TCR sequencing data for 18 patients, while MiXCR and VDJtools were used to process three other patients. To correct CD4 versus CD8 sorting errors, any sequence found in both subsets at a frequency ratio below 5:1 was removed. CDR3 nucleotide sequences shared between donor and recipient were removed because the origin of such sequences could not be assigned. Alloreactive clones required at least 2-fold expansion over unstimulated cells and minimum CFSE-low frequency of 0.002% (template counts) or 0.001% (read counts). A clone was considered mappable if detected in the sequenced pre-transplant spleen, lymph node, or MLR CFSE-low populations of the donor or recipient. The cumulative frequency of alloreactive clones was calculated as a percentage of all sequences, weighted by copy number. Sourced from immuneACCESS, this table was stored by TCRdb with only in-frame sequences that have V and J called. A share of the clones is absent; for the studies checked, an unresolved V gene accounts for under half, and the remainder has no known explanation. Clone size and V and J calls were adopted from that table, with D and trimming inferred from the DNA. The sample data list some 90,000 clones, and around 90% of these were observed just once. Roughly 0.37% of the sample lies in the top ten.

The clonotype originates from a human donor who was the organ donor for an intestinal transplant. The chain was built from TRBV6-4 and TRBJ1-1, with 7 junctional bases fitting TRBD1. The sample in question was unstimulated CD8+ T cells sorted from spleen or lymph node cells, obtained before transplant. The bases are TGTGCCAGCAGTAAGACAGGGCAACCCGGCACTGAAGCTTTCTTT. This gives the protein CASSKTGQPGTEAFF.